A selection of T cell receptor beta chains follows, all from one sample in a study of human T cells and chemical hapten exposure. In TCRdb, the RACE reads were re-called with MiXCR into one record per CDR3 protein. The data contain around 300,000 distinct CDR3 sequences, 4.5% to 5.5% of them singletons. This material consisted of whole blood, taken in connection with sensitization to the hapten diphenylcyclopropenone (DPC). The receptors were sampled from a woman aged 18-29 years with alopecia areata. Some clones in this sample may be carry-over from other donors' samples. Both conserved end residues are part of each CDR3. A D gene is named only where the DNA matches it firmly. Size is stated for part of the rows, as once, few or many counts, or as a class when the clone is expanded.

v_call	j_call	clone_size	d_call	cdr3_aa	cdr3_nt
TRBV5-4	TRBJ1-1	-	-	CPSSARSQPDTEAFF	TGTCCCAGCAGCGCAAGGAGTCAGCCTGACACTGAAGCTTTCTTT
TRBV28	TRBJ1-5	many	TRBD1	CASSSHQGGSNQPQHF	TGTGCCAGCAGTTCCCATCAGGGGGGAAGCAATCAGCCCCAGCATTTT
TRBV11-3	TRBJ1-6	-	-	CASSLVPISPLHF	TGTGCCAGCAGCCTCGTCCCCATTTCACCCCTCCACTTT
TRBV6-5	TRBJ1-4	many	-	CASRMEGTNEKLFF	TGTGCCAGCAGAATGGAGGGAACTAATGAAAAACTGTTTTTT
TRBV20-1	TRBJ1-5	few	-	CSARMGRYSNQPQHF	TGCAGTGCTAGGATGGGACGGTATAGCAATCAGCCCCAGCATTTT
TRBV28	TRBJ2-3	many	TRBD2	CASHAMSGGVTDTQYF	TGTGCCAGCCATGCGATGAGCGGGGGAGTCACAGATACGCAGTATTTT
TRBV5-1	TRBJ2-5	-	TRBD2	CASSSTSGAQETQYF	TGCGCCAGCAGCTCGACTAGCGGGGCCCAAGAGACCCAGTACTTC
TRBV6-5	TRBJ1-5	many	-	CASGAGWFGQPQHF	TGTGCCAGCGGTGCAGGGTGGTTTGGTCAGCCCCAGCATTTT
TRBV11-3	TRBJ1-1	few	TRBD1	CASSSGNRGTEAFF	TGTGCCAGCAGCTCAGGAAACAGGGGCACTGAAGCTTTCTTT
TRBV7-9	TRBJ1-5	many	-	CASSLVGNQPQHF	TGTGCCAGCAGCTTAGTCGGGAATCAGCCCCAGCATTTT
TRBV2	TRBJ1-5	-	-	CASSTSQQNQPQHF	TGTGCCAGCAGTACAAGTCAGCAAAATCAGCCCCAGCATTTT
TRBV12-3/TRBV12-4	TRBJ1-2	many	-	CASSRGRANYGYTF	TGTGCCAGCAGCAGAGGCAGGGCTAACTATGGCTACACCTTC
TRBV20-1	TRBJ2-7	many	TRBD1	CSARDSQGAWSYEQYF	TGCAGTGCTAGAGACTCCCAGGGGGCTTGGTCCTACGAGCAGTACTTC
TRBV4-3	TRBJ2-3	-	TRBD1	CASSQVNEVRGPDTQYF	TGCGCCAGCAGCCAAGTGAATGAGGTCAGGGGGCCTGATACGCAGTATTTT
TRBV11-3	TRBJ2-1	-	-	CASSFGSGADNEQFF	TGTGCCAGCAGCTTTGGGTCGGGAGCTGACAATGAGCAGTTCTTC
TRBV5-4	TRBJ1-2	-	TRBD1	CASSFDRGIDGYTF	TGTGCCAGCAGCTTTGACAGGGGGATAGATGGCTACACCTTC
TRBV7-9	TRBJ1-1	many	TRBD1	CASSWGTGVTEAFF	TGTGCCAGCAGCTGGGGGACAGGGGTCACTGAAGCTTTCTTT
TRBV27	TRBJ1-4	few	TRBD1	CASSLGQGQVGDEKLFF	TGTGCCAGCAGTCTCGGACAGGGGCAGGTAGGGGATGAAAAACTGTTTTTT
TRBV3-1	TRBJ2-5	many	-	CASSQDEASEETQYF	TGTGCCAGCAGCCAAGATGAGGCTAGTGAGGAGACCCAGTACTTC
TRBV4-2	TRBJ2-7	few	TRBD1	CASSQEGQEYYEQYF	TGTGCCAGCAGCCAAGAGGGACAGGAGTATTACGAGCAGTACTTC
TRBV7-6	TRBJ1-1	many	TRBD1	CASSPGGATTEAFF	TGTGCCAGCAGCCCAGGGGGCGCGACCACTGAAGCTTTCTTT
TRBV7-2	TRBJ2-3	-	-	CASRGRGADTQYF	TGTGCCAGCAGGGGGCGGGGAGCAGATACGCAGTATTTT
TRBV2	TRBJ2-1	few	-	CASSEAIRKDNEQFF	TGTGCCAGCAGTGAAGCTATACGGAAGGACAATGAGCAGTTCTTC
TRBV2	TRBJ2-2	few	-	CAILSGRLTPGELFF	TGTGCCATACTTTCCGGAAGACTAACCCCCGGGGAGCTGTTTTTT
TRBV19	TRBJ2-5	few	-	CASSIVEGGKKTQYF	TGTGCCAGTAGTATAGTTGAAGGGGGGAAGAAGACCCAGTACTTC
TRBV20-1	TRBJ2-1	few	TRBD2	CSARGGTSVVGAYNEQFF	TGCAGTGCTAGAGGGGGGACTAGCGTGGTTGGGGCTTACAATGAGCAGTTCTTC
TRBV7-2	TRBJ2-1	few	TRBD2	CASSFGGGHNEQFF	TGTGCCAGCAGCTTCGGCGGGGGGCATAATGAGCAGTTCTTC
TRBV18	TRBJ2-7	many	TRBD1	CASSPIPGTGTEQYF	TGTGCCAGCTCACCTATTCCCGGGACAGGGACCGAGCAGTACTTC
TRBV29-1	TRBJ1-2	many	TRBD1	CSVAGQGYTNYGYTF	TGCAGCGTTGCCGGACAGGGATACACTAACTATGGCTACACCTTC
TRBV18	TRBJ1-2	few	-	CASSPPGTIPLNYGYTF	TGTGCCAGCTCACCACCGGGGACCATACCTCTAAACTATGGCTACACCTTC
TRBV27	TRBJ2-7	-	-	CASSPDMGGYEQYF	TGTGCCAGCAGTCCCGACATGGGAGGTTACGAGCAGTACTTC
TRBV20-1	TRBJ1-5	few	TRBD1	CSARDRGQGTQPQHF	TGCAGTGCTAGAGATAGAGGACAGGGGACTCAGCCCCAGCATTTT
TRBV7-9	TRBJ1-1	many	TRBD1	CASSLDRASRSEAFF	TGTGCCAGCAGCCTGGACAGGGCGAGCCGTTCTGAAGCTTTCTTT
TRBV18	TRBJ1-4	many	-	CASSPRGANEKLFF	TGTGCCAGCTCACCACGGGGGGCGAATGAAAAACTGTTTTTT
TRBV7-9	TRBJ2-7	medium-sized	TRBD1	CASIETGSYEQYF	TGTGCCAGCATCGAGACAGGGTCCTACGAGCAGTACTTC
TRBV4-3	TRBJ1-1	few	-	CASSLVSRGNTEAFF	TGCGCCAGCAGCTTAGTAAGTAGAGGGAACACTGAAGCTTTCTTT
TRBV15	TRBJ1-5	few	-	CATSIGHKQPQHF	TGTGCCACCAGCATCGGACATAAACAGCCCCAGCATTTT
TRBV4-3	TRBJ1-3	few	-	CASSQGVARNSGNTIYF	TGCGCCAGCAGCCAAGGGGTAGCGAGGAACTCTGGAAACACCATATATTTT
TRBV3-1	TRBJ2-3	-	TRBD2	CASSQAGGFTDTQYF	TGTGCCAGCAGCCAGGCGGGGGGTTTTACAGATACGCAGTATTTT
TRBV28	TRBJ1-2	-	-	CAATSNYGYTF	TGTGCCGCCACATCCAACTATGGCTACACCTTC
TRBV24-1	TRBJ2-3	-	TRBD1	CATSDPGQGPADTQYF	TGTGCCACCAGTGACCCTGGACAGGGGCCGGCAGATACGCAGTATTTT
TRBV7-9	TRBJ2-7	-	-	CASSANPGLHDEQYF	TGTGCCAGCAGCGCTAACCCGGGACTTCACGACGAGCAGTACTTC
TRBV4-1	TRBJ2-2	-	TRBD2	CASSLAGGRTGELFF	TGCGCCAGCAGCCTAGCGGGGGGGCGCACCGGGGAGCTGTTTTTT
TRBV29-1	TRBJ1-2	many	-	CSVEDQAGAFDGYTF	TGCAGCGTTGAAGATCAGGCGGGGGCCTTCGATGGCTACACCTTC
TRBV20-1	TRBJ1-5	many	-	CSASWAFSQPQHF	TGCAGTGCTAGTTGGGCCTTTTCTCAGCCCCAGCATTTT
TRBV5-1	TRBJ2-6	few	-	CASNAGGGANVLTF	TGCGCCAGTAATGCCGGTGGTGGGGCCAACGTCCTGACTTTC
TRBV6-5	TRBJ2-7	many	TRBD1	CASSYEGGAREQYF	TGTGCCAGCAGTTACGAAGGGGGCGCGAGGGAGCAGTACTTC
TRBV20-1	TRBJ1-5	-	-	CSARDPGPYQPQHF	TGCAGTGCTAGAGATCCGGGGCCTTATCAGCCCCAGCATTTT
TRBV10-3	TRBJ1-2	-	TRBD1	CAISEMPQGANYGYTF	TGTGCCATCAGTGAGATGCCGCAGGGGGCTAACTATGGCTACACCTTC
TRBV6-1	TRBJ1-1	-	TRBD1	CASSVRQGASEAFF	TGTGCCAGCAGTGTCCGACAGGGGGCTTCTGAAGCTTTCTTT
TRBV6-2/TRBV6-3	TRBJ1-1	-	-	CASSVRTEAFF	TGTGCCAGCAGTGTTAGGACTGAAGCTTTCTTT